A selection of T cell receptor beta chains follows, all from one sample in a study of blood T cell repertoires in COVID-19. Libraries were prepared by immunoSEQ multiplex PCR; TCRdb keeps only in-frame clonotypes and omits some of them. Seen here are about 73,000 clones, around four fifths observed once, and the top ten hold 5.3%. Sample: peripheral blood. The receptors here all came from a man aged 45 to 65 with active COVID-19. Each CDR3 is given with its conserved first and last residue. The D gene is left open where the match is weak. Only part of the rows carry a size: once, few, many, or a class if the clone is expanded.

v_gene	j_gene	d_gene	abundance	CDR3nt	CDR3aa
TRBV5-4	TRBJ1-4	-	-	TGTGCCAGCAGCTTTAACAGGAACGGTGAAAAACTGTTTTTT	CASSFNRNGEKLFF
TRBV10-3	TRBJ2-2	-	-	TGTGCCATCAGTGAGAGCCAGGACACCGGGGAGCTGTTTTTT	CAISESQDTGELFF
TRBV2	TRBJ2-7	TRBD2	once	TGTGCCAGCAGTATCACTAGCGGGGGCCTCGAGCAGTACTTC	CASSITSGGLEQYF
TRBV9	TRBJ1-2	-	once	TGTGCCAGCAGCGTAGCTTCGAGGTATGGCTACACCTTC	CASSVASRYGYTF
TRBV6-2/TRBV6-3	TRBJ2-5	-	-	TGTGCCAGCAGCCCAGCACAAGAGACCCAGTACTTC	CASSPAQETQYF
TRBV7-6	TRBJ2-3	TRBD1	-	TGTGCCAGCAGCGTACGACAGGGGGCATCGGATACGCAGTATTTT	CASSVRQGASDTQYF
TRBV11-3	TRBJ2-7	-	-	TGTGCCAGCAGCTTCTATCCTACGGTTTACGAGCAGTACTTC	CASSFYPTVYEQYF
TRBV5-1	TRBJ2-1	TRBD2	-	TGCGCCAGCAGCTTAGGACTAGCGGGAGTAGGTGAGCAGTTCTTC	CASSLGLAGVGEQFF
TRBV12-3/TRBV12-4	TRBJ1-2	TRBD1	-	TGTGCCAGCACCACAGACAGGGATGATGGCTACACCTTC	CASTTDRDDGYTF
TRBV7-2	TRBJ2-7	TRBD2	-	TGTGCCAGCAGCGGGAAACTAGCGGGAGGAATCTCCTACGAGCAGTACTTC	CASSGKLAGGISYEQYF
TRBV10-1	TRBJ1-4	TRBD1	-	TGCGCCAGCATTCCGGGACAGGGGAATAGGATTGAAAAACTGTTTTTT	CASIPGQGNRIEKLFF
TRBV5-6	TRBJ2-5	-	-	TGTGCCAGCAGCACCAGGGAGACCCAGTACTTC	CASSTRETQYF
TRBV2	TRBJ2-1	-	-	TGTGCCAGCAGGATGGACTATTACTCCTACAATGAGCAGTTCTTC	CASRMDYYSYNEQFF
TRBV27	TRBJ2-5	TRBD2	-	TGTGCCAGCAGTGCTAGCGGGCTGGGAGAGACCCAGTACTTC	CASSASGLGETQYF
TRBV6-5	TRBJ1-1	-	-	TGTGCCAGCAGGCCTCCCTCGGCGGCCGGCACTGAAGCTTTCTTT	CASRPPSAAGTEAFF
TRBV4-1	TRBJ2-3	TRBD2	-	TGCGCCAGCAGCCCGGGGGCTAGCGGGAGAGATACGCAGTATTTT	CASSPGASGRDTQYF
TRBV7-3	TRBJ2-7	TRBD1	-	TGTGCCAGCAGCCCCCGGACAGGGGGAGGCGAGCAGTACTTC	CASSPRTGGGEQYF
TRBV21-1	TRBJ2-7	-	once	TGTGCCAGCGACGCCGGGACACCAGCCTACGAGCAGTACTTC	CASDAGTPAYEQYF
TRBV5-6	TRBJ2-3	TRBD2	once	TGTGCCAGCAGCTTGGAACTAGCGGGGGCCTTCACAGATACGCAGTATTTT	CASSLELAGAFTDTQYF
TRBV28	TRBJ2-7	TRBD2	-	TGTGCCAGCAGCCTGTCGGGCGGGGGAATCTACGAGCAGTACTTC	CASSLSGGGIYEQYF
TRBV5-1	TRBJ2-7	TRBD2	-	TGCGCCAGCAGCTTTGGCTGGGGGAGCGGGAGGGCGTACGAGCAGTACTTC	CASSFGWGSGRAYEQYF
TRBV5-1	TRBJ2-2	-	once	TGCGCCAGCAGCCCCGCCCTTGGGGGGACCGGGGAGCTGTTTTTT	CASSPALGGTGELFF
TRBV28	TRBJ2-7	TRBD1	-	TGTGCCAGCAGCAACAGGGGGCCCTCCTACGAGCAGTACTTC	CASSNRGPSYEQYF
TRBV3-1/TRBV3-2	TRBJ2-5	TRBD2	-	TGTGCCAGCAGCCTAGCGGGAGAGGTAGAGACCCAGTACTTC	CASSLAGEVETQYF
TRBV12-3/TRBV12-4	TRBJ2-2	-	-	TGTGCCAGCACCATTACAAACACCGGGGAGCTGTTTTTT	CASTITNTGELFF
TRBV6-6	TRBJ1-5	TRBD1	-	TGTGCCAGCAGTGGGGACAGATATCAGCCCCAGCATTTT	CASSGDRYQPQHF
TRBV5-5	TRBJ2-2	-	-	TGTGCCAGCAGCTTCTCAGGCACCGGGGAGCTGTTTTTT	CASSFSGTGELFF
TRBV3-1/TRBV3-2	TRBJ2-1	TRBD1	-	TGTGCCAGCAGCCAGACGGACAGGGGGCCGCAGTTCTTC	CASSQTDRGPQFF
TRBV7-2	TRBJ2-7	-	-	TGTGCCAGCAGCTTGTCGACAGGCCTCTCCTACGAGCAGTACTTC	CASSLSTGLSYEQYF
TRBV6-4	TRBJ1-4	-	few	TGTGCCATCAACCGCCGGGGTCCTCAAAAATTTCCCCGATTT	CAINRRGPQKFPRF
TRBV7-6	TRBJ2-7	-	-	TGTGCCAGCAGCTTATCCAGGGTTGCCATTTACGAGCAGTACTTC	CASSLSRVAIYEQYF
TRBV7-2	TRBJ1-1	-	-	TGTGCCAGCAGCTTAAGGAGAAACACTGAAGCTTTCTTT	CASSLRRNTEAFF
TRBV10-3	TRBJ1-2	TRBD1	few	TGTGCCACGACCGGGACAGGCTATGGCTACACCTTC	CATTGTGYGYTF
TRBV7-3	TRBJ2-7	TRBD2	-	TGTGCCAGCAGTCCCATTGTAGCGGGGCCTGGCGAGCAGTACTTC	CASSPIVAGPGEQYF
TRBV19	TRBJ1-5	-	-	TGTGCCAGTAGTATAGGGCCAGGGATGGGTCAGCCCCAGCATTTT	CASSIGPGMGQPQHF
TRBV7-2	TRBJ2-7	TRBD2	-	TGTGCCAGCAGCCCGGGACTAGCGGAGGTTTACGAGCAGTACTTC	CASSPGLAEVYEQYF
TRBV4-1	TRBJ2-1	TRBD1	-	TGCGCCAGCAGCCAAGATTCACAGGGGGCCTACAATGAGCAGTTCTTC	CASSQDSQGAYNEQFF
TRBV10-3	TRBJ2-1	-	-	TGTGCCATTGGCCGTAGGGCTCTCGGGGACAATGAGCAGTTCTTC	CAIGRRALGDNEQFF
TRBV5-1	TRBJ2-5	-	-	TGCGCCAGCAGCTTGGCCCCGGGGTTTGGGGAGACCCAGTACTTC	CASSLAPGFGETQYF
TRBV4-3	TRBJ1-6	TRBD1	-	TGCGCCAGCAGCCGGGACAGCTATAATTCACCCCTCCACTTT	CASSRDSYNSPLHF
TRBV28	TRBJ2-1	TRBD2	-	TGTGCCAGCAGTTTGGGCGGGAGTGGAAGGGAGCAGTTCTTC	CASSLGGSGREQFF